This note documents a single T cell receptor beta chain sequence. One entry per CDR3 protein, called by TCRdb with MiXCR from the 5' RACE reads. Among approximately 77,000 distinct CDR3 sequences listed, more than 4% were seen once. There are 15 residues in the CDR3. Germline V gene lookup returns CDR1 SGHNT and CDR2 YENEEA. V gave up 5 bases and J gave up 4 bases, with 16 bases separating them. The data belong to a study of early T cells in non-severe SARS-CoV-2 infection. Overall study: Whole-blood bulk RNA, unsorted, was sequenced, and chains were unpaired.

The receptor was isolated from an adult who was a healthcare worker with PCR-confirmed SARS-CoV-2 infection or an uninfected control (not recorded which). Sequencing used whole blood, obtained at baseline. The chain links TRBV11-3 to TRBJ2-3; TRBD2 is a possible D gene (5 bases). CDR3 DNA: TGTGCCAGCAGCCAAGGACTGGATAGGGCAGATACGCAGTATTTT. Its protein is CASSQGLDRADTQYF.